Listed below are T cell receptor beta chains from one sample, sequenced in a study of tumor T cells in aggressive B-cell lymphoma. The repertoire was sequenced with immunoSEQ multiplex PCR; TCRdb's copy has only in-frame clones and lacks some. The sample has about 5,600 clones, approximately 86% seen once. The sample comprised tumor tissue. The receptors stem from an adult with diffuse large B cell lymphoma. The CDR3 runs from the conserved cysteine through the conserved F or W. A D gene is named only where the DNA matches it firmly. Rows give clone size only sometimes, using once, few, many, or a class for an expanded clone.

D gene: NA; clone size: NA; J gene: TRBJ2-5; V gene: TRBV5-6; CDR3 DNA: TGTGCCAGCAGCTTGTGGGGGAGGGAGACCCAGTACTTC; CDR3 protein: CASSLWGRETQYF
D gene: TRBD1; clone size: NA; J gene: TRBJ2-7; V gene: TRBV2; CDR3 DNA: TGTGCCACCAGACAGGGGTTAAACTACGAGCAGTACTTC; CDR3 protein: CATRQGLNYEQYF
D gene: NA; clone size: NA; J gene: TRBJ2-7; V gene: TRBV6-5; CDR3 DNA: TGTGCCAGCAGTACCTCGAGCTCCTACGAGCAGTACTTC; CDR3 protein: CASSTSSSYEQYF
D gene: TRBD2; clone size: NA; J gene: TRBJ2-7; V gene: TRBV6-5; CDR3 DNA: TGTGCCAGCAGTTCCCGGACTAGCCGGTACGAGCAGTACTTC; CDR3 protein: CASSSRTSRYEQYF
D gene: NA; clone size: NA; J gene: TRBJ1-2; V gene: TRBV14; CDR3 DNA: TGTGCCAGCAGCGCTCCGGGAGGACCCAACTATGGCTACACCTTC; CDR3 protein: CASSAPGGPNYGYTF
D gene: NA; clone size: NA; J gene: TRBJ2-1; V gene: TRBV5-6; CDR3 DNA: TGTGCCAGCACCCCCCCGGCAGGGGCGCACAATGAGCAGTTCTTC; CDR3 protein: CASTPPAGAHNEQFF
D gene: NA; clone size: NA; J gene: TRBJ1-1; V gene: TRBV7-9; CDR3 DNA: TGTGCCAGCAGCTTTGGACAGCTGAACACTGAAGCTTTCTTT; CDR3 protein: CASSFGQLNTEAFF
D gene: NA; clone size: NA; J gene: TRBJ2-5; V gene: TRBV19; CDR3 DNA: TGTGCCAGTAGTGGAGGGACTTGGAGGGAGACCCAGTACTTC; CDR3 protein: CASSGGTWRETQYF
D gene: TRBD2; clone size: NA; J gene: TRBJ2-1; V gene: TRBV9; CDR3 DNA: TGTGCCAGCAGCGTCACTAGCGGGAGTGGCTACGAGCAGTTCTTC; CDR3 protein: CASSVTSGSGYEQFF
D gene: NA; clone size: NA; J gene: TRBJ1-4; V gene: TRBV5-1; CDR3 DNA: TGTGCCAGCAGCTTGGAGCTGACTAATGAAAAACTGTTTTTT; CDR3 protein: CASSLELTNEKLFF
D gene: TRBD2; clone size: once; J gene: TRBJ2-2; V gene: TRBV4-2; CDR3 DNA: TGTGCCAGCAGCCGAGGACTAGCGGGGGGGGGCACCGGGGAGCTGTTTTTT; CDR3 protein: CASSRGLAGGGTGELFF
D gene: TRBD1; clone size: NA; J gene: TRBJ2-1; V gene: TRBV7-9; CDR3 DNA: TGTGCCAGCAGCGGAGTGGGACAGTGGACCTCCAATGAGCAGTTCTTC; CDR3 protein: CASSGVGQWTSNEQFF
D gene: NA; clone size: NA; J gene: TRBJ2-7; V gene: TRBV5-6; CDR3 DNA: TGTGCCAGCAGCACCCGACTAGTAAGTTTGGGCGAGCAGTACTTC; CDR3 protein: CASSTRLVSLGEQYF
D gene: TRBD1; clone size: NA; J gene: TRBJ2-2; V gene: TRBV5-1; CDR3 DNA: TGCGCCAGCAGCTTGGGGACAAGTAGTAAGGGGGCAACCGGGGAGCTGTTTTTT; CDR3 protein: CASSLGTSSKGATGELFF
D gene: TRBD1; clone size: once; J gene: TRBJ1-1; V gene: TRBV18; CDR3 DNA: TGTACCAGCTCACCGGGACAGGCGAACACTGAAGCTTTCTTT; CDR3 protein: CTSSPGQANTEAFF
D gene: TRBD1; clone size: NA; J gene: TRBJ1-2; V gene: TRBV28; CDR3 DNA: TGTGCCAGCAGTTGGAGCTCCAGGGGGAGCAACTATGGCTACACCTTC; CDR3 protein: CASSWSSRGSNYGYTF
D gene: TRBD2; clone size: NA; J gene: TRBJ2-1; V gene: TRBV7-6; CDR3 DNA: TGTGCCAGCAGCAAGAGCGGGGGCTACAATGAGCAGTTCTTC; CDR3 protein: CASSKSGGYNEQFF
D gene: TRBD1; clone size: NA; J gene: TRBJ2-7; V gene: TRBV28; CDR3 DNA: TGTGCCAGCAGTGGTCTGACAGGGTCCTCCTACGAGCAGTACTTC; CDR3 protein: CASSGLTGSSYEQYF
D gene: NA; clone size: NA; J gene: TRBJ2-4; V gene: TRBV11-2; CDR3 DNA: TGTGCCAGCAGCTTAGATGCAGGGCTAGCCAAAAACATTCAGTACTTC; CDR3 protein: CASSLDAGLAKNIQYF
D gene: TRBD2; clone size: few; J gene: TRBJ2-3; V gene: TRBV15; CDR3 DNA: TGTGCCACCAGCAGAGAGGGGGAGGTGACTAGCTCCACAGATACGCAGTATTTT; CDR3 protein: CATSREGEVTSSTDTQYF
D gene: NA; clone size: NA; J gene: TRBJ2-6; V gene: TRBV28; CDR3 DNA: TGTGCCAGCAGTTTTGGGGGGGCGTTGACTGGGGCCAACGTCCTGACTTTC; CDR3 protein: CASSFGGALTGANVLTF
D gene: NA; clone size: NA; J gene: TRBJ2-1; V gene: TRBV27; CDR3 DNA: TGTGCCAGCAGTTTATCGGCCGGACTTTACAATGAGCAGTTCTTC; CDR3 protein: CASSLSAGLYNEQFF
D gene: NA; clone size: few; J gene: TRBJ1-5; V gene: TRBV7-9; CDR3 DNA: TGTGCCAGCAGCTTAGACCGGTTACAGCCCCAGCATTTT; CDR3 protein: CASSLDRLQPQHF
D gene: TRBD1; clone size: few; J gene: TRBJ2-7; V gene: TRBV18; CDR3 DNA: TGTGCCAGCTCACAAGCCTCAGGGGGCGAATACGAGCAGTACTTC; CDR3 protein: CASSQASGGEYEQYF
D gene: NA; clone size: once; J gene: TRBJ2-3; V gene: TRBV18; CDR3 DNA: TGTGCCAGCTCACCACCGATAGGGGCGAGCACAGATACGCAGTATTTT; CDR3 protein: CASSPPIGASTDTQYF
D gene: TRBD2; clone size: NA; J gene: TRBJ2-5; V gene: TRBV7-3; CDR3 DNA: TGTGCCAGCAAAAAAACCCCGGGGGGGGAAGAGACCCAGTACTTC; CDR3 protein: CASKKTPGGEETQYF
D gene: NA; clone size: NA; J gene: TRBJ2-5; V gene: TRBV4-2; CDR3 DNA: TGTGCCAGCAGCCAAGAAGAGGGTCGGGAGACCCAGTACTTC; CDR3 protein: CASSQEEGRETQYF
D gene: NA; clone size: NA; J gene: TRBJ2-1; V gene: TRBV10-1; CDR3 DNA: TGCGCCAGCAGTGTTAGCGCGGGGAGCTCCTACAATGAGCAGTTCTTC; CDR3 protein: CASSVSAGSSYNEQFF
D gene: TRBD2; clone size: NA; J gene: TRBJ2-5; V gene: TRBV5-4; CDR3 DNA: TGTGCCAGCAGCTTGGCTAGCGGCGTTCAAGAGACCCAGTACTTC; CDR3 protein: CASSLASGVQETQYF
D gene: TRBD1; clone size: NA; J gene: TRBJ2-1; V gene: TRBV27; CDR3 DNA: TGTGCCAGCAGTTTAGGGACAGGGGGCAATGAGCAGTTCTTC; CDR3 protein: CASSLGTGGNEQFF
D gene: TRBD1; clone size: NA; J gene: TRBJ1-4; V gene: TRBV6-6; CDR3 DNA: TGTGCTAGCAGTTACTCTGTACAGGGGTTGGTTGAAAAACTGTTTTTT; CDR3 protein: CASSYSVQGLVEKLFF
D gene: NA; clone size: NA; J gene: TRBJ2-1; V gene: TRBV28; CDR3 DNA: TGTGCCAGCAGTTTGTCCGGGACACTTTCCAATGAGCAGTTCTTC; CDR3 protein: CASSLSGTLSNEQFF
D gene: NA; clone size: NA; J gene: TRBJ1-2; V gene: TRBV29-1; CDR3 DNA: TGCAGGGGGGGAGGGCCAGACTATGGCTACACCTTC; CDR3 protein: CRGGGPDYGYTF
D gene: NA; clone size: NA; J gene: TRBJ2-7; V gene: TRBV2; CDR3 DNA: TGTGCCAGCAATAGGGACTTTTCCTACGAGCAGTACTTC; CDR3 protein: CASNRDFSYEQYF
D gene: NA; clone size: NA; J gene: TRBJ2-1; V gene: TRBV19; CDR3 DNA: TGTGCCAGTAGTATAGTTGGGGGAGGAGCCTACAATGAGCAGTTCTTC; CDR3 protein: CASSIVGGGAYNEQFF
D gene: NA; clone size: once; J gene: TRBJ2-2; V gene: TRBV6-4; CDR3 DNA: TGTGCCAGCAGTGCTCAGGCGAACACCGGGGAGCTGTTTTTT; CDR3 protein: CASSAQANTGELFF
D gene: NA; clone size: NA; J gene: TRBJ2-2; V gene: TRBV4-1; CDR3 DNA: TGCGCCAGCAGCCAGCGAAGCGGTGCCACCGGGGAGTTGTTTTTT; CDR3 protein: CASSQRSGATGELFF
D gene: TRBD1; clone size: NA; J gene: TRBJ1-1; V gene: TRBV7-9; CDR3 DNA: TGTGCCAGCAGCTTGGGGACAGGCAACACTGAAGCTTTCTTT; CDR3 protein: CASSLGTGNTEAFF
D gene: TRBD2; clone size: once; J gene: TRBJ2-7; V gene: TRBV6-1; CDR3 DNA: TGTGCCAGCATTTTGACTAGCGGAATCTATTACGAGCAGTACTTC; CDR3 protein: CASILTSGIYYEQYF
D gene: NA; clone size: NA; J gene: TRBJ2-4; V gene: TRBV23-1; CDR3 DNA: TGCGCCAGGAGGCGGACGGAGGGGAGCGGATACTTC; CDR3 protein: CARRRTEGSGYF
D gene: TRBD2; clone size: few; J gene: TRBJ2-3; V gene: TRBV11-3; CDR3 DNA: TGTGCCAGCAGTTTGGGTCAGACTAGCGGGTCCACAGATACGCAGTATTTT; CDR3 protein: CASSLGQTSGSTDTQYF
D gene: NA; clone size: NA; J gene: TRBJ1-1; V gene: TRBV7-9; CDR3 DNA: TGTGCCAGCAGCTTAACTGGGAACACTGAAGCTTTCTTT; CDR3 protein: CASSLTGNTEAFF
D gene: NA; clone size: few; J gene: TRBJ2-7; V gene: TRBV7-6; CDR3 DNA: TGTGCCAGCAGCTTAGAGAATACTTACGAGCAGTACTTC; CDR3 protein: CASSLENTYEQYF
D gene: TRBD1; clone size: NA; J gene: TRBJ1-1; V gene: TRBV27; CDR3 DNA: TGTGCCAGCAGTCACCCGGGACAGGCTGAAGCTTTCTTT; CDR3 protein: CASSHPGQAEAFF
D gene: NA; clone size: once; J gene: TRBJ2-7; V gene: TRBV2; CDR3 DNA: TGTGCCAGCAGTACCGGGGAAGGACGGAGCTACGAGCAGTACTTC; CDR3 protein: CASSTGEGRSYEQYF
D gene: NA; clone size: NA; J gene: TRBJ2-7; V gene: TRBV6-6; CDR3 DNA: TGTGCCAGCAGGGATCCGGGGGACTACGAGCAGTACTTC; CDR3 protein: CASRDPGDYEQYF
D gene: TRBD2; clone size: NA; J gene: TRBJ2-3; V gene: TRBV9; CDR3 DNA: TGTGCCAGCAGCGTTGGGCTAGCGGTTCACACAGATACGCAGTATTTT; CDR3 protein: CASSVGLAVHTDTQYF
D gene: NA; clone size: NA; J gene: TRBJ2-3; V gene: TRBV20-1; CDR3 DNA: TGCAGTGCTTTAATCTTAGATACGCAGTATTTT; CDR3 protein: CSALILDTQYF
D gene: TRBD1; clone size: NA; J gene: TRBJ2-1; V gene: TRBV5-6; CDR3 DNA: TGTGCCAGCAGCGGATCTCCGGGACAGGGCCCCTTCTTC; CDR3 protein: CASSGSPGQGPFF
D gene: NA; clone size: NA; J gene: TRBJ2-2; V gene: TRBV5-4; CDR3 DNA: TGTGCCAGCAGCCTAGCCGGAGTGGACACCGGGGAGCTGTTTTTT; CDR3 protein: CASSLAGVDTGELFF
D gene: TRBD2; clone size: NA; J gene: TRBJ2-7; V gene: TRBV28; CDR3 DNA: TGTGCCAGCAGAGTAGCGGGAGGGCCGGGGGAGCAGTACTTC; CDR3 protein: CASRVAGGPGEQYF
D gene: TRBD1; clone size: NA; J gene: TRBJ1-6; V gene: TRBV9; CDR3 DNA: TGTGCCAGCAGCGTGGGGACAGGGTTTAATTCACCCCTCCACTTT; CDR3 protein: CASSVGTGFNSPLHF
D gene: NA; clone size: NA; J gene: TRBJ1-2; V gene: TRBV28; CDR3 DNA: TGTGCCAGCAGTGCGGACAGCTATGACTACACCTTC; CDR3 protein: CASSADSYDYTF
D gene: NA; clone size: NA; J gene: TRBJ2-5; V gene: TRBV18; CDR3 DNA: TGTGCCAGCTCACCATTAACTGCCCAAGAGACTCAGTACTTC; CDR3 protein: CASSPLTAQETQYF
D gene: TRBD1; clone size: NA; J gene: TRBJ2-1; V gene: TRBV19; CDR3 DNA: TGTGCCAGTAGGGGGGACAGGGCCTACAATGAGCAGTTCTTC; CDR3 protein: CASRGDRAYNEQFF
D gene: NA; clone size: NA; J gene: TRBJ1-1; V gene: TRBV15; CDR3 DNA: TGTGCCACCAGCAGAGTACTCGGGAACACTGAAGCTTTCTTT; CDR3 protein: CATSRVLGNTEAFF
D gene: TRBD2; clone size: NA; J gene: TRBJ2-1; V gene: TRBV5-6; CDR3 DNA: TGTGCCAGCAGCCTACTAGCGGAAGCCTACAATGAGCAGTTCTTC; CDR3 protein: CASSLLAEAYNEQFF
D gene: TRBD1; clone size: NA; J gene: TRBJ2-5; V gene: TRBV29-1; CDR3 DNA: TGCAGCGTTAGGGGGCCAGGGGAGACCCAGTACTTC; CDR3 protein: CSVRGPGETQYF